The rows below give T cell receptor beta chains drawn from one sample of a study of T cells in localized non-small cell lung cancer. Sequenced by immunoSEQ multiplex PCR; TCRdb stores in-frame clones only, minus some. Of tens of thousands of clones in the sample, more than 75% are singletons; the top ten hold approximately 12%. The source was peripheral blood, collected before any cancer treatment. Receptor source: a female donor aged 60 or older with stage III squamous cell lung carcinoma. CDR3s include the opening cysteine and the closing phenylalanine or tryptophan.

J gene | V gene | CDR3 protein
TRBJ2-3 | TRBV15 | CATSRVSNDGTQYF
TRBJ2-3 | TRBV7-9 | CASRAPGLAGGASTDTQYF
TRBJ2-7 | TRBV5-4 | CASSPGLAGPSTGQYF
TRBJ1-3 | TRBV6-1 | CASSGARGGNTIYF
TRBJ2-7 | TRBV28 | CASSFLQGGIYEQYF
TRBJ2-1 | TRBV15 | CATSRDQPGYNEQFF
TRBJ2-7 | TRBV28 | CASSSQGSDGSYEQYF
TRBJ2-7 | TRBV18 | CASSQGLERYEQYF
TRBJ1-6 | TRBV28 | CASRTRSGTAYNSPLHF
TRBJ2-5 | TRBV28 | CASSLLGGSGPQETQYF
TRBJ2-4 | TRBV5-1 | CASSTGQNGDIQYF
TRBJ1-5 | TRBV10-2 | CASSESGRDQPQHF
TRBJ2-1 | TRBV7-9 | CASSSQGRGAASYNEQFF
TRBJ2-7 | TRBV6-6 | CASSYWERPYEQYF
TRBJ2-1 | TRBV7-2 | CASSLDSAPYNEQFF
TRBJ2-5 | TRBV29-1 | CSVEGLAGGRETQYF
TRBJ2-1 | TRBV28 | CASSFYSQSWHNEQFF
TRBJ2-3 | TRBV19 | CASSVGRGPDTQYF
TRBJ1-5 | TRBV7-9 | CASSLDRVNQPQHF
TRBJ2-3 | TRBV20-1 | CSASVRDTQYF
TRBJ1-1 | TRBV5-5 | CASSWGRNTEAFF
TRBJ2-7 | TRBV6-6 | CASSYGTSGSYEQYF
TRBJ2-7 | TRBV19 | CASSITETSYEQYF
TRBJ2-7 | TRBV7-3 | CASSLSGGGNEQYF
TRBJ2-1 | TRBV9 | CASSVAGQFYNEQFF
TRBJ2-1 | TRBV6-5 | CASSYERIANEQFF
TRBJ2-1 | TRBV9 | CASSPVDGSYNEQFF
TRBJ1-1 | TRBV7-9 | CASRPPLVDTEAFF
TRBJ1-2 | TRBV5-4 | CASSPASANYGYTF
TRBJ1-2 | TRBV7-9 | CASSFRSGYGYTF
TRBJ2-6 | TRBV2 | CASSKAGIGANVLTF
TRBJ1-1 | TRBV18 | CASSPGQGNTEAFF
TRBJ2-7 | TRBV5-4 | CASGAGPADEQYF
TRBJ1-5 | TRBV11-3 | CASSLDPAFPTGNQPQHF
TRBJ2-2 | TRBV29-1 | CSVVLGALNTGELFF
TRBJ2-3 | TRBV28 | CASSLNTGRFSTDTQYF
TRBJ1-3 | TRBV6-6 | CASKEVGTSGNTIYF
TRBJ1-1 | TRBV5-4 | CASSLGGPMNTEAFF
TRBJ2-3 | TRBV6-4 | CASSDLTSGVSTDTQYF
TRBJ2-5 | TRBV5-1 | CASSTGQGEQETQYF
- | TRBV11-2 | CASSSGQGGYEQYF
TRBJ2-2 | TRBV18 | CASSSPGGRVTGELFF